This TCR beta chain derives from a study of blood T cell repertoires in COVID-19. This CDR3 is 17 amino acids long. The V and J ends lost 5 bases and 3 bases, in that order; junction bases with no gene match: 13. The germline gives CDR1 MNHEY, CDR2 SMNVEV (reference sequence). Libraries were prepared by immunoSEQ multiplex PCR; TCRdb keeps only in-frame clonotypes and omits some of them. The sample lists about 440,000 clones; around 88% were seen once. Sequencing was done on a sample of peripheral blood. The chain couples TRBV27 to TRBJ1-5; 7 bases agree with TRBD1. The TCR comes from a woman aged 45-65 years with COVID-19, enrolled during active disease. The CDR3 DNA follows: TGTGCCAGCAGTCCCTTACTATGGACAGGTATCAATCAGCCCCAGCATTTT. It translates to CASSPLLWTGINQPQHF.